Following are 27 T cell receptor beta chains from one sample sequenced in a study of T-cell reconstitution after alpha-beta-depleted transplantation in children. The authors prepared the TCRbeta library with unique molecular identifiers. TCRdb used MiXCR to reprocess the PCR reads, holding one entry per CDR3 protein. Of some 280,000 distinct CDR3 sequences listed, roughly 9.5% are singletons. Sequences were derived from PBMCs from the stem cell graft donor, sampled from the stem cell graft. These receptors were collected from a human donor who donated a stem cell graft to a child with SCID.

This clonotype has more than one count but fewer than ten. V is TRBV5-1 and J is TRBJ1-6, with a tentative D call TRBD1 (5 bases). The CDR3 is 15 amino acids. V lost 5 bases and J lost 5, with 14 bases in between. Germline assignment: CDR1 SGHRS and CDR2 YFSETQ. The CDR3 DNA sequence: TGCGCCAGCAGTCCCGGGACTTCGGATAATTCACCCCTCCACTTT. It translates to CASSPGTSDNSPLHF. Filled out from reference TRBV5-1 and TRBJ1-6, the complete variable domain reads KAGVTQTPRYLIKTRGQQVTLSCSPISGHRSVSWYQQTPGQGLQFLFEYFSETQRNKGNFPGRFSGRQFSNSRSEMNVSTLELGDSALYLCASSPGTSDNSPLHFGNGTRLTVT.

This clonotype was recorded many times. The chain employs TRBV7-3 and TRBJ1-6; a weak D match, TRBD1 (5 bases). The CDR3 is 14 amino acids. CDR1 SGHTA and CDR2 FQGTGA come from the germline V gene. Trimming cost V 4 bases and J 7 bases, with 11 bases left between them. Here the CDR3 DNA reads TGTGCCAGCAGCTGGGGGACGGAGAATTCACCCCTCCACTTT. It encodes CASSWGTENSPLHF. Full variable domain (missing parts from reference TRBV7-3 and TRBJ1-6): GAGVSQTPSNKVTEKGKYVELRCDPISGHTALYWYRQSLGQGPEFLIYFQGTGAADDSGLPNDRFFAVRPEGSVSTLKIQRTERGDSAVYLCASSWGTENSPLHFGNGTRLTVT.

The V and J genes are TRBV10-3 and TRBJ1-5, with D perhaps matching TRBD1 (6 bases). Germline V CDR1 and CDR2: ENHRY, SYGVKD. V lost 10 bases to trimming and J lost 2 bases, with 27 bases between them. This CDR3 is built from 18 residues. DNA of the CDR3: TGTGCCACAGGGGCCCCGCAGGGCGTCGGGGGAGGCAATCAGCCCCAGCATTTT. Its translation: CATGAPQGVGGGNQPQHF.

This clonotype was seen only a few times. V gene TRBV27 combines with J gene TRBJ1-6, with D unresolved. The CDR3 runs to 11 residues. Per the germline V gene, CDR1 is MNHEY and CDR2 is SMNVEV (reference sequence). V dropped 7 bases and J dropped 5 bases, with 3 bases sitting between them. The CDR3 coding sequence is TGTGCCAGCATCGATAATTCACCCCTCCACTTT. Its translation: CASIDNSPLHF.

This clonotype has only a few counts. In nucleotides, the CDR3 is TGTGCCAGCAGCCCCCACAGGAGTGGGTCAGTAGATACGCAGTATTTT. Translating it yields CASSPHRSGSVDTQYF. This chain joins TRBV12-3 or TRBV12-4 and TRBJ2-3; a possible D gene is TRBD1 (5 bases). V gave up 6 bases and J gave up 5 bases, with 21 bases separating them. The CDR3 has 16 residues.

The V call is TRBV29-1, the J call TRBJ2-5, with 9 nucleotides matching TRBD2. Germline CDR1 SQVTM, CDR2 ANQGSEA. The CDR3 is 15 amino acids. V was clipped by 2 bases and J by 3 bases; unmatched bases: 7. CDR3 protein: CSVERGGGAKETQYF. The CDR3 region has the DNA TGCAGCGTTGAAAGGGGCGGGGGGGCCAAAGAGACCCAGTACTTC.

This clonotype was seen ten or more times. Relative to the germline gene, one junction end is altered; a read error may explain this. The chain is built from TRBV5-1 and TRBJ2-7, with TRBD1 identical over 8 bases. The CDR3 loop spans 13 amino acids. CDR1 is SGHRS, CDR2 YFSETQ, per germline. CDR3 sequence reads: CASSWDRPYEQYF. The CDR3, as DNA: TGTGCCAGCAGCTGGGACAGGCCCTACGAGCAGTACTTC.

The chain is built from TRBV18 and TRBJ1-1; D not resolved. The ends were cut back, 4 bases at V and 2 bases at J, with 17 bases in the middle. The CDR3 spans 16 residues. Germline lookup yields CDR1 KGHSH and CDR2 LQKENI. Here the CDR3 DNA reads TGTGCCAGCTCACGGACGGAATCCCCAGTTAACACTGAAGCTTTCTTT. Its translation is CASSRTESPVNTEAFF.

A few counts support this clonotype. The chain carries TRBV11-2 and TRBJ1-1; no definite D call. The length of the CDR3 is 15 residues. Germline V gene lookup returns CDR1 SGHAT and CDR2 FQNNGV. Trimming removed 5 bases at V and 3 bases at J, with 16 bases between. CDR3 residues: CASSVLRGLHTEAFF. The CDR3 DNA is TGTGCCAGCAGCGTTTTAAGAGGACTCCACACTGAAGCTTTCTTT.

This clonotype has a count of ten or more. The chain combines TRBV7-9 with TRBJ2-3; 10 bases match TRBD2. The V and J ends lost 6 bases and 9 bases, in that order; junction bases with no gene match: 6. The CDR3 spans 13 residues. Germline V gene data show CDR1 as SEHNR and CDR2 as FQNEAQ (reference sequence). This CDR3 is CASSSTSGETQYF. The CDR3 nucleotides read TGTGCCAGCAGTTCTACTAGCGGGGAAACGCAGTATTTT. The variable domain in full, completed from reference TRBV7-9 and TRBJ2-3, reads DTGVSQNPRHKITKRGQNVTFRCDPISEHNRLYWYRQTLGQGPEFLTYFQNEAQLEKSRLLSDRFSAERPKGSFSTLEIQRTEQGDSAMYLCASSSTSGETQYFGPGTRLTVL.

This clonotype was observed many times. This chain connects TRBV6-1 to TRBJ1-1; 7 nucleotides line up with TRBD1. This CDR3 has 14 amino acids. Germline CDR1 MNHNS, CDR2 SASEGT. The V gene end was trimmed by 6 bases and the J gene end by 0 bases; junction bases not matched to a gene: 4. CDR3 amino acids: CASRGGQMNTEAFF. DNA of the CDR3: TGTGCCAGCAGGGGGGGACAGATGAACACTGAAGCTTTCTTT.

In this sample, this clonotype turned up a few times. The J gene is TRBJ1-2, the V gene TRBV20-1, with D uncertain. Trimming took off 7 bases at V and 6 bases at J, with 18 bases between the two ends. The CDR3 contains 13 residues. The germline gives CDR1 DFQATT, CDR2 SNEGSKA (reference sequence). The CDR3 region is CSVPDTRLNGYTF. In DNA, the CDR3 is TGCAGTGTCCCCGACACACGCCTAAATGGCTACACCTTC.

This clonotype was observed a handful of times. This chain joins TRBV20-1 and TRBJ2-1; possible D gene TRBD2, 5 bases. The CDR3 sequence is 11 residues long. Trimming removed 6 bases from V and 9 bases from J, with 12 bases in between. Germline assignment: CDR1 DFQATT and CDR2 SNEGSKA (reference sequence). Here the CDR3 reads CSAQPRGEQFF. In DNA form, the CDR3 reads TGCAGTGCGCAACCCCGGGGTGAGCAGTTCTTC.

This clonotype appeared once. V gene TRBV5-5 combines with J gene TRBJ1-1, with D possibly matching TRBD1 (5 bases). CDR3 length: 14 amino acids. Germline CDR1 is SGHKS and CDR2 is YYEKEE (reference sequence). Trimming cost V 3 bases and J 1 base, with 10 bases left between them. The CDR3 coding sequence is TGTGCCAGCAGCTCAGGTGGGACGAACACTGAAGCTTTCTTT. It is translated as CASSSGGTNTEAFF. Using reference TRBV5-5 and TRBJ1-1 for the parts outside the CDR3, the full variable domain is DAGVTQSPTHLIKTRGQQVTLRCSPISGHKSVSWYQQVLGQGPQFIFQYYEKEERGRGNFPDRFSARQFPNYSSELNVNALLLGDSALYLCASSSGGTNTEAFFGQGTRLTVV.

In its sample, this clonotype was seen a few times. This rearrangement joins TRBV4-1 to TRBJ2-3; D is perhaps TRBD2 (7 bases). The CDR3 contains 13 residues. Germline V CDR1 and CDR2: MGHRA, YSYEKL. Trimming left V 6 bases short and J 5 bases short, with 12 bases between. CDR3 bases: TGCGCCAGCAGGAGGGGGGGGGTAGATACGCAGTATTTT. The encoded protein is CASRRGGVDTQYF.

The CDR3 region has the DNA TGTGCCAGCAGCGTCCAGGGGGCGTTTGAGCAGTTCTTC. It translates to CASSVQGAFEQFF. V and J are TRBV9 and TRBJ2-1, with 8 bases identical to TRBD1. The J segment lost 9 bases and the V segment lost 2 bases, leaving 4 bases of the junction unmatched. The CDR3 is made up of 13 amino acids. Germline V gene data show CDR1 as SGDLS and CDR2 as YYNGEE.

This clonotype appeared many times. The CDR3 nucleotides read TGCGCCAGCAGCTTGGAAGCGGGAAGCACAGATACGCAGTATTTT. It encodes CASSLEAGSTDTQYF. This chain connects TRBV5-1 to TRBJ2-3; 7 nucleotides line up with TRBD2. V dropped 0 bases and J dropped 0; count of bases not matched to a gene: 1. Germline CDR1 is SGHRS and CDR2 is YFSETQ. This CDR3 is 15 amino acids long.

This clonotype occurred many times. J is TRBJ2-3 and V is TRBV6-4; tentative D call: TRBD1 (5 bases). Per germline, CDR1 MRHNA and CDR2 SNTAGT. This CDR3 spans 16 amino acids. Trimming pared 7 bases from V and 0 bases from J, leaving 17 bases between. CDR3 sequence reads: CASKPLAGYSTDTQYF. The CDR3 nucleotides are TGTGCCAGCAAACCTTTAGCAGGGTATAGCACAGATACGCAGTATTTT.

This clonotype was counted between two and nine times. The rearrangement links TRBV12-3 or TRBV12-4 to TRBJ1-2; D is unresolved. The CDR3 has 15 amino acids. Trimming removed 2 bases at V and 0 bases at J, with 10 bases between. The CDR3 DNA is TGTGCCAGCAGTTTAACGGCAGGAGCTAACTATGGCTACACCTTC. It specifies CASSLTAGANYGYTF.

The V and J genes are TRBV5-1 and TRBJ2-7; D gene uncertain. Germline-derived CDR1 and CDR2 are SGHRS and YFSETQ. This CDR3 has 14 amino acids. Trimming removed 0 bases from V and 2 bases from J, with 9 bases in between. The CDR3 nucleotides read TGCGCCAGCAGCTTGGCCAGAGCAGCCTACGAGCAGTACTTC. Its protein product is CASSLARAAYEQYF.

Many counts were recorded for this clonotype. The chain couples TRBV20-1 to TRBJ1-2; possible D gene TRBD1, 6 bases. Germline V CDR1 and CDR2: DFQATT, SNEGSKA (reference sequence). With 2 bases removed from V and 4 bases from J, the gap between germline ends came to 8 bases. The CDR3 is made up of 12 amino acids. The CDR3 is CSARRGVYGYTF. In DNA form, the CDR3 reads TGCAGTGCTAGAAGGGGGGTCTATGGCTACACCTTC.

The chain recombines TRBV6-6 with TRBJ1-1, with D possibly matching TRBD1 (6 bases). The germline V and J ends were trimmed by 7 bases and 4 bases, with 13 bases remaining between them. Germline CDR1 MNHNY, CDR2 SVGAGI (reference sequence). This CDR3 has 13 residues. CDR3 sequence (DNA): TGTGCCAGCACCCAAGGAGGGGGCACTGAAGCTTTCTTT. This translates into CASTQGGGTEAFF.

The sample holds a few counts of this clonotype. The chain employs TRBV6-5 and TRBJ2-1; 12 nucleotides align to TRBD2. Germline CDR1 is MNHEY and CDR2 is SVGAGI. This CDR3 region has 15 residues. The J segment lost 13 bases and the V segment lost 2 bases, leaving 9 bases of the junction unmatched. The CDR3 region is CASSYRSSGGAGQFF. The CDR3 region has the DNA TGTGCCAGCAGTTACAGGTCTAGCGGGGGGGCCGGTCAGTTCTTC.

The V gene is TRBV9, the J gene TRBJ2-3; tentative D call: TRBD2 (5 bases). CDR1 and CDR2 from the germline V gene are SGDLS and YYNGEE. The CDR3 is 15 residues long. V shed 1 base and J shed 2 bases, with 11 bases lying between them. CDR3 protein: CASSVSPSNTDTQYF. The CDR3 bases are TGTGCCAGCAGCGTAAGCCCTAGCAACACAGATACGCAGTATTTT.

This clonotype has only a few counts. The V and J genes are TRBV6-1 and TRBJ2-1; TRBD2 matches 7 bases. CDR1 is MNHNS, CDR2 SASEGT, per germline. V lost 5 bases and J lost 6; bases outside the gene matches: 7. This CDR3 has 14 residues. As DNA, the CDR3 is TGTGCCAGCAGTCCCTGGGGGGAGGGCAATGAGCAGTTCTTC. Translating it yields CASSPWGEGNEQFF.

CDR3 coding DNA: TGTGCCAGCAGTGAGACAGATCCATCCTACAATGAGCAGTTCTTC. Its translation: CASSETDPSYNEQFF. The V call is TRBV9, the J call TRBJ2-1, with D possibly being TRBD1 (5 bases). Trimming removed 5 bases from V and 1 base from J, with 13 bases in between. Germline lookup yields CDR1 SGDLS and CDR2 YYNGEE. This CDR3 is 15 amino acids long.

This clonotype occurred a few times. The chain links TRBV5-6 to TRBJ2-4; 7 positions match TRBD1. Germline lookup yields CDR1 SGHDT and CDR2 YYEEEE. V gave up 3 bases and J gave up 8 bases; unmatched junction bases: 20. The CDR3 has 18 residues. The CDR3 loop reads CASSSLWDSDAQVHIQYF. The DNA of the CDR3 is TGTGCCAGCAGCTCCCTTTGGGACAGTGACGCCCAAGTTCACATTCAGTACTTC.